This is a list of T cell receptor beta chains from one sample in a study of blood T cell repertoires in COVID-19. TCRdb's table, derived via immunoSEQ multiplex PCR, lists solely in-frame clones and lacks some. Seen here are about 410,000 clones, roughly nine tenths observed once, and the top ten hold 1.5% to 2%. Sequenced material: PBMCs or T cells enriched from blood (not recorded which). The source of these receptors is a woman aged 25-40 years who had recovered from COVID-19. The CDR3 runs from the conserved cysteine through the conserved F or W. Each record gives: clone size, V gene, D gene, J gene, CDR3 length, CDR3 DNA, CDR3 protein. D genes are given only for firm matches. Only some rows state a clone size, as once, few, many or a class for expanded clones.

>once|TRBV29-1|NA|TRBJ1-1|13
TGCAGCGTTGAGGGGGCCCTAAGTCTTGGAGCTTTCTTT
CSVEGALSLGAFF
>NA|TRBV6-2/TRBV6-3|NA|TRBJ1-5|14
TGTGCCAGCAGTCGTAGGGGTAGCAATCAGCCCCAGCATTTT
CASSRRGSNQPQHF
>NA|TRBV10-3|TRBD1|TRBJ2-5|16
TGTGCCATCAGTGACGTTGGTAAGGGACAGCGAGAGACCCAGTACTTC
CAISDVGKGQRETQYF
>few|TRBV7-9|NA|TRBJ1-1|12
TGTGCCAGCAGTATAATAAACACTGAAGCTTTCTTT
CASSIINTEAFF
>NA|TRBV11-2|NA|TRBJ2-5|14
TGTGCCAGCAGCTTAGATCGCGGGGTGCAGACCCAGTACTTC
CASSLDRGVQTQYF
>NA|TRBV15|NA|TRBJ2-1|12
TGTGCCACCGCCCCCACTAGAGATGAGCAGTTCTTC
CATAPTRDEQFF
>NA|TRBV7-6|NA|TRBJ1-2|12
TGTGCCAGCAGCTCCTACAGCGGTGGCTACACCTTC
CASSSYSGGYTF
>NA|TRBV27|TRBD1|TRBJ1-1|17
TGTGCCAGCAGTCTTGGCGGACAGGGGGGTCCGCACACTGAAGCTTTCTTT
CASSLGGQGGPHTEAFF
>NA|TRBV11-2|NA|TRBJ2-7|12
TGTGCCAGCAGTTCCGGGACTTACGAGCAGTACTTC
CASSSGTYEQYF
>few|TRBV27|NA|TRBJ2-7|15
TGTGCCAGCAGCCCGAGACAGGCTCCTCCCTCCGAGCAGTACTTC
CASSPRQAPPSEQYF
>once|TRBV27|NA|TRBJ2-2|12
TGTGCCAGCAGTTCCAGGGACGGGGAGCTGTTTTTT
CASSSRDGELFF
>NA|TRBV12-3/TRBV12-4|NA|TRBJ2-3|13
TGTGCCAGCAGTTTTAGGTGGGAGGATACGCAGTATTTT
CASSFRWEDTQYF
>NA|TRBV5-1|NA|TRBJ1-4|16
TGCGCCAGCAGCTTCCAGGACAGTGCAACTAATGAAAAACTGTTTTTT
CASSFQDSATNEKLFF
>NA|TRBV3-1/TRBV3-2|TRBD2|TRBJ2-1|17
TGTGCCAGCAGCCAGGATCGGACTAGCGGGAGGGCCCGTGAGCAGTTCTTC
CASSQDRTSGRAREQFF
>NA|TRBV6-6|NA|TRBJ1-4|13
TGTGCCAGCTCCACGACGGCGGGGGAAAAACTGTTTTTT
CASSTTAGEKLFF
>NA|TRBV7-6|TRBD1|TRBJ1-5|16
TGTGCCAGCAGCGCCCTTGCAGGGGGCTACGGACAGCCCCAGCATTTT
CASSALAGGYGQPQHF
>NA|TRBV4-1|NA|TRBJ1-1|16
TGCGCCAGCAGCCAAGGGGGGGGGATATCTAAGGCCCAAGCTTTCTTT
CASSQGGGISKAQAFF
>once|TRBV12-5|NA|TRBJ1-4|14
TGTGCTAGTGGTTTGGGTCAGGGTTATGAAAAACCGTTTTTT
CASGLGQGYEKPFF
>NA|TRBV11-2|NA|TRBJ2-7|12
TGTGCCAGCAGCTGGGGGGCCTACGAGCAGTACTTC
CASSWGAYEQYF
>NA|TRBV19|TRBD1|TRBJ1-2|15
TGTGCCAGTAGTATTTTCTCAGGGGGTGGCTATGGCTACACCTTC
CASSIFSGGGYGYTF
>once|TRBV10-3|NA|TRBJ1-4|13
TGTGCCATCAGACAGGGTTATAATGAAAAACTGTTTTTT
CAIRQGYNEKLFF
>NA|TRBV2|TRBD1|TRBJ2-7|17
TGTGCCAGCAGAGGAGGGACAGGGCCGACCTCGCGATCCGAGCAGTACTTC
CASRGGTGPTSRSEQYF
>NA|TRBV10-3|TRBD2|TRBJ2-3|14
TGTGCCACCCTAGCGGGGGGGCGTGGAGATACGCAGTATTTT
CATLAGGRGDTQYF
>NA|TRBV15|NA|TRBJ1-5|15
TGTGCCACCAGCAGAGATCGGGGTAGCAATCAGCCCCAGCATTTT
CATSRDRGSNQPQHF
>NA|TRBV6-5|TRBD2|TRBJ2-1|15
TGTGCCAGCAGTTACTCGACTAGCGGGAACAATGAGCAGTTCTTC
CASSYSTSGNNEQFF
>NA|TRBV7-2|NA|TRBJ2-7|14
TGTGCCAGCAGCTGGGGGGCGGGGGCCTACGAGCAGTACTTC
CASSWGAGAYEQYF
>NA|TRBV5-6|NA|TRBJ2-7|14
TGTGCCAGCAGACTAGCCGGAGGGAGCTACGAGCAGTACTTC
CASRLAGGSYEQYF
>NA|TRBV7-8|TRBD1|TRBJ2-2|15
TGTGCCAGCAGCTTAGAGGGACAGGGGGCCGGGGAGCTGTTTTTT
CASSLEGQGAGELFF
>NA|TRBV18|NA|TRBJ1-1|14
TGTGCCAGCTCACCAGTCGGGGTGAACACTGAAGCTTTCTTT
CASSPVGVNTEAFF
>NA|TRBV7-8|TRBD1|TRBJ1-6|15
TGTGCCAGCAGCTTCGGACAGGGAGACTTCTCACCCCTCCACTTT
CASSFGQGDFSPLHF
>NA|TRBV19|NA|TRBJ2-1|15
TGTGCCAGTAATCCGACGGGGGGCCCCTACAATGAGCAGTTCTTC
CASNPTGGPYNEQFF
>NA|TRBV5-8|NA|TRBJ2-2|16
TGTGCCAGCAGCTTGGGAAAGGGGCCAAACACCGGGGAGCTGTTTTTT
CASSLGKGPNTGELFF
>NA|TRBV10-2|NA|TRBJ1-5|14
TGCGCCAGCAGTGCGGGGGGCCGTCGACAGCCCCAGCATTTT
CASSAGGRRQPQHF
>NA|TRBV4-1|NA|TRBJ2-1|16
TGCGCCAGCAGCCAACTTCCGACTAGCTCCTACAATGAGCAGTTCTTC
CASSQLPTSSYNEQFF
>NA|TRBV19|NA|TRBJ1-2|13
TGTGCCAGTAGTATACAACCCGCGGAGGGCTACACCTTC
CASSIQPAEGYTF
>NA|TRBV15|TRBD1|TRBJ2-3|15
TGTGCCACCAGCAGCGAGGGACAGGGTGTGGATACGCAGTATTTT
CATSSEGQGVDTQYF
>NA|TRBV30|NA|TRBJ1-4|13
TGTGCCTGGAGTGTACAGATTAATGAAAAACTGTTTTTT
CAWSVQINEKLFF
>NA|TRBV30|NA|TRBJ2-7|15
TGTGCCTGGAGTGCTGGGGGGCAGGGAGGGTACGAGCAGTACTTC
CAWSAGGQGGYEQYF
>NA|TRBV10-2|NA|TRBJ2-5|13
TGCGCCAGTGCCCCCACAGCTCAAGAGACCCAGTACTTC
CASAPTAQETQYF
>NA|TRBV4-1|NA|TRBJ2-5|16
TGCGCCAGCAGCCAAGAGTGGTTCGAACAGGAAGAGACCCAGTACTTC
CASSQEWFEQEETQYF
>NA|TRBV6-5|NA|TRBJ1-2|13
TGTGCCAGCCTGCTGCCAGGTACGCATGGCTACACCTTC
CASLLPGTHGYTF
>NA|TRBV7-9|NA|TRBJ2-7|14
TGTGCCAGCAGACGGGGAGGAAGCTCCTACGAGCAGTACTTC
CASRRGGSSYEQYF
>NA|TRBV27|NA|TRBJ1-2|13
TGTGCCAGCACGCGGGGGCCTTTTTATGGCTACACCTTC
CASTRGPFYGYTF
>NA|TRBV9|TRBD1|TRBJ1-2|15
TGTGCCAGCAGCGTAGGGTATGGGACAGGGGATGGCTACACCTTC
CASSVGYGTGDGYTF
>NA|TRBV14|TRBD1|TRBJ2-1|17
TGTGCCAGCAGCCAGGAATGGACAGGATTAGGGTACAATGAGCAGTTCTTC
CASSQEWTGLGYNEQFF
>NA|TRBV6-6|NA|TRBJ2-1|17
TGTGCCAGCAGTCCAAAGAAGTTAGGGGGCTCCTACAATGAGCAGTTCTTC
CASSPKKLGGSYNEQFF
>NA|TRBV7-9|NA|TRBJ1-1|13
TGTGCCAGCAGCTTAGAGCCGGGTACTGAAGCTTTCTTT
CASSLEPGTEAFF
>NA|TRBV3-1/TRBV3-2|TRBD1|TRBJ1-2|16
TGTGCCAGCCGACCTGAAGAAGACAGGGGGAACTATGGCTACACCTTC
CASRPEEDRGNYGYTF
>NA|TRBV19|NA|TRBJ2-7|17
TGTGCCAGTAGTACCGATAGGACTGGGTCTAAAACCTACGAGCAGTACTTC
CASSTDRTGSKTYEQYF
>NA|TRBV3-1/TRBV3-2|TRBD2|TRBJ2-1|20
TGTGCCAGCAGCCATTATCTAGCGGGGGAAAGGGGATGGGGTTTAAATGAGCAGTTCTTC
CASSHYLAGERGWGLNEQFF
>NA|TRBV9|TRBD2|TRBJ2-2|18
TGTGCCAGCAGCCCCCGCCTTAGGGCGGGAGTTGCCACCGGGGAGCTGTTTTTT
CASSPRLRAGVATGELFF
>NA|TRBV2|NA|TRBJ1-2|14
TGTGCCAGCAGTGAACCAACAGAGGGATGGAGCTACACCTTC
CASSEPTEGWSYTF
>NA|TRBV28|NA|TRBJ2-5|12
TGTGCCAGCAGTTTACCGACTCAGACCCAGTACTTC
CASSLPTQTQYF
>NA|TRBV29-1|NA|TRBJ2-3|14
TGCAGCGTGAAGCAGGGTTTTAGCACAGATACGCAGTATTTT
CSVKQGFSTDTQYF